These 31 T cell receptor beta chains were all obtained from the same sample, sequenced in a study of blood T cell repertoires in COVID-19. Sequencing was performed with immunoSEQ multiplex PCR; in TCRdb, only in-frame clones are kept and a portion is missing. Of 270,000 or so clones listed, about four fifths are singletons. Sequenced sample: PBMCs or T cells enriched from blood (not recorded which). Every receptor here comes from a man between 50 and 59 years old who had recovered from COVID-19.

The chain uses TRBV18 and TRBJ1-5; TRBD1 might be the D (5 bases). The V gene lost 0 bases and the J gene lost 2 bases, with 11 bases spanning the gap. Germline V gives CDR1 KGHSH, CDR2 LQKENI. This CDR3 is built from 16 residues. The CDR3 protein is CASSPPSGGRNQPQHF. The CDR3 DNA sequence: TGTGCCAGCTCACCACCCTCGGGGGGTCGCAATCAGCCCCAGCATTTT. Complete variable domain (other parts from reference TRBV18 and TRBJ1-5): NAGVMQNPRHLVRRRGQEARLRCSPMKGHSHVYWYRQLPEEGLKFMVYLQKENIIDESGMPKERFSAEFPKEGPSILRIQQVVRGDSAAYFCASSPPSGGRNQPQHFGDGTRLSIL.

V is TRBV11-3 and J is TRBJ2-5, with TRBD2 matching 9 bases. Germline trimming cut 2 bases from V and 3 bases from J; bases unmatched to any gene: 1. The germline CDR1 and CDR2 sequences are SGHNT and YENEEA. The CDR3 is 14 amino acids. For the CDR3, the DNA is TGTGCCAGCAGCTTATTAGCGGGAGAAGAGACCCAGTACTTC. Protein sequence: CASSLLAGEETQYF.

This chain uses TRBV28 with TRBJ1-5; 11 bases are shared with TRBD1. Per germline, CDR1 MDHEN and CDR2 SYDVKM. The CDR3 totals 14 residues. Losses at the gene ends were 6 bases for V and 7 bases for J; bases not matched to a gene: 5. CDR3 region: CASRLGQGEQPQHF. As DNA, the CDR3 is TGTGCCAGCAGGCTGGGACAGGGGGAGCAGCCCCAGCATTTT.

V usage is TRBV7-9 and J usage is TRBJ2-4, with D unclear. V lost 1 base to trimming and J lost 6 bases, with 10 bases between them. This CDR3 spans 14 amino acids. The germline gives CDR1 SEHNR, CDR2 FQNEAQ (reference sequence). The CDR3 region has the DNA TGTGCCAGCAGCTTAGGCGAGTTTGGAAACATTCAGTACTTC. Protein product: CASSLGEFGNIQYF.

The CDR3 region has the DNA TGTGCCAGTGGGGGGACAGGGTGGACCGGGGAGCTGTTTTTT. This sequence encodes CASGGTGWTGELFF. V and J are TRBV19 and TRBJ2-2; 9 bases fit TRBD1. Per the germline V gene, CDR1 is LNHDA and CDR2 is SQIVND (reference sequence). The CDR3 has 14 amino acids. Unmatched junction bases numbered 6, after V lost 8 bases and J lost 5 bases.

This chain uses TRBV7-2 with TRBJ1-2; D might be TRBD1 (6 bases). Germline V gives CDR1 SGHTA, CDR2 FQGNSA. With 4 bases removed from V and 4 bases from J, the gap between germline ends came to 10 bases. This CDR3 has 13 residues. The CDR3 region is CASSSDRLYGYTF. The CDR3 bases are TGTGCCAGCAGCTCGGACAGACTCTATGGCTACACCTTC.

This sequence joins TRBV24-1 and TRBJ1-3; D ambiguous. From germline, CDR1 is KGHDR and CDR2 SFDVKD. Trimming stripped 6 bases from V and 4 bases from J, with 3 bases between. CDR3 length: 11 amino acids. The DNA of the CDR3 is TGTGCCACCAGTCAAGGAAACACCATATATTTT. Translated, it gives CATSQGNTIYF.

V usage is TRBV5-5 and J usage is TRBJ1-3, with D maybe TRBD1 (6 bases). The V end was cut by 3 bases, the J end by 4 bases, with 23 bases between. This CDR3 region has 18 residues. Germline V CDR1 and CDR2: SGHKS, YYEKEE (reference sequence). The CDR3 here is CASSSRSGTPAKGNTIYF. Written as DNA, the CDR3 is TGTGCCAGCAGCTCACGAAGTGGGACACCCGCGAAAGGAAACACCATATATTTT. Full variable domain (outside the CDR3, taken from reference TRBV5-5 and TRBJ1-3): DAGVTQSPTHLIKTRGQQVTLRCSPISGHKSVSWYQQVLGQGPQFIFQYYEKEERGRGNFPDRFSARQFPNYSSELNVNALLLGDSALYLCASSSRSGTPAKGNTIYFGEGSWLTVV.

The gene calls are TRBV5-1 and TRBJ2-5; TRBD2 might be the D (6 bases). CDR3 size: 16 residues. The V end was cut by 4 bases, the J end by 1 base, with 17 bases between. Germline CDR1 and CDR2: SGHRS and YFSETQ. The DNA for the CDR3 is TGCGCCAGCAGCCTCCGGGGAGCGGGTATCCAAGAGACCCAGTACTTC. This gives the protein CASSLRGAGIQETQYF.

A few counts support this clone. J is TRBJ2-3 and V is TRBV9; a possible D gene is TRBD2 (5 bases). The CDR3 covers 15 residues. In germline, CDR1 is SGDLS, CDR2 YYNGEE. Trimming pared 0 bases from V and 3 bases from J, leaving 11 bases between. The CDR3 here is CASSVGVRGTDTQYF. The DNA for the CDR3 is TGTGCCAGCAGCGTAGGGGTCAGAGGGACAGATACGCAGTATTTT.

The chain has TRBV6-2 or TRBV6-3 and TRBJ1-6, with TRBD1 identical over 7 bases. V lost 6 bases and J lost 5; bases outside the gene matches: 7. Germline-derived CDR1 and CDR2 are MNHEY and SVGEGT. The CDR3 sequence is 15 residues long. CDR3 DNA: TGTGCCAGCAGCCATACAGGGGCCAATAATTCACCCCTCCACTTT. Amino acids: CASSHTGANNSPLHF.

This chain links TRBV7-3 with TRBJ2-1, with 7 bases matching TRBD2. With 1 base clipped from V and 0 bases from J, the junction kept 9 bases outside the gene matches. Germline V gene sequence: CDR1 SGHTA, CDR2 FQGTGA. This CDR3 is 18 amino acids long. The CDR3 DNA reads as TGTGCCAGCAGCTTAAAGGGAGAAGGCGGGAGCTCCTACAATGAGCAGTTCTTC. This translates into CASSLKGEGGSSYNEQFF.

The rearrangement uses TRBV6-5 and TRBJ1-1; 8 bases match TRBD1. Germline assignment: CDR1 MNHEY and CDR2 SVGAGI. CDR3 size: 14 residues. The V segment lost 6 bases and the J segment 2 bases; nucleotides outside the gene matches: 5. CDR3 sequence (DNA): TGTGCCAGCAGCAGGGGACAGGTTAACACTGAAGCTTTCTTT. Translated: CASSRGQVNTEAFF.

The rearrangement links TRBV3-1 (or the pseudogene TRBV3-2) to TRBJ2-5, with D possibly TRBD2 on 6 matching bases. V lost 4 bases and J 5 bases, leaving 11 bases between the germline ends. The CDR3 has 13 amino acids. CDR1 is LGHDT and CDR2 is YNNKEL in the germline V gene (reference sequence). The CDR3 sequence is CASSPGGKETQYF. The CDR3 DNA is TGTGCCAGCAGCCCCGGAGGGAAGGAGACCCAGTACTTC.

The rearrangement links TRBV5-1 to TRBJ2-3; 10 nucleotides match TRBD2. CDR1 is SGHRS, CDR2 YFSETQ, per germline. The J segment lost 6 bases and the V segment lost 4 bases, leaving 14 bases of the junction unmatched. The CDR3 covers 17 residues. Here the CDR3 DNA reads TGCGCCAGCAGCATCCCTGCAGCAGCGGGGGGGGAGGATACGCAGTATTTT. Translated: CASSIPAAAGGEDTQYF.

The V gene is TRBV18, the J gene TRBJ1-4, with a weak D call TRBD1 (6 bases). CDR3 length equals 13 residues. Germline assignment: CDR1 KGHSH and CDR2 LQKENI. Trimming left V 5 bases short and J 8 bases short, with 12 bases between. CDR3 sequence: CASSSSGTEKLFF. The CDR3 DNA reads as TGTGCCAGCTCATCGTCCGGGACAGAAAAACTGTTTTTT.

The chain couples TRBV29-1 to TRBJ2-5, with TRBD1 identical over 7 bases. Germline values: CDR1 SQVTM, CDR2 ANQGSEA. CDR3 length: 11 amino acids. The junction had 3 bases not matched to a gene; V was cut back by 7 bases and J by 4 bases. The CDR3 loop is CSGRTGETQYF. DNA for the CDR3: TGCAGCGGCCGGACAGGAGAGACCCAGTACTTC.

This chain connects TRBV5-6 to TRBJ2-3, with 13 bases fitting TRBD2. J lost 6 bases, V lost 0 bases, and 7 bases had no gene match. From germline, CDR1 is SGHDT and CDR2 YYEEEE. The CDR3 extends over 17 amino acids. The CDR3 bases are TGTGCCAGCAGCTTGGACCCACTAGCGGGAGGGTACGATACGCAGTATTTT. It yields the protein CASSLDPLAGGYDTQYF.

This chain connects TRBV4-3 to TRBJ2-1, with 9 bases fitting TRBD2. The V gene end was trimmed by 5 bases and the J gene end by 5 bases; junction bases not matched to a gene: 13. CDR3 length: 17 amino acids. The germline CDR1 and CDR2 sequences are LGHNA and YSLEER. The CDR3: CASSYSGRPPWNNEQFF. In nucleotides, the CDR3 is TGCGCCAGCAGCTATAGCGGGAGACCCCCCTGGAACAATGAGCAGTTCTTC.

A single count supports this clone. The chain joins TRBV7-2 to TRBJ2-5; tentatively, D is TRBD2 (5 bases). This CDR3 is built from 13 residues. Germline lookup yields CDR1 SGHTA and CDR2 FQGNSA. V lost 7 bases and J lost 0, with 9 bases in between. The chain's CDR3 is CASNRGYQETQYF. The DNA for the CDR3 is TGTGCCAGCAACCGCGGGTACCAAGAGACCCAGTACTTC.

The chain carries TRBV5-1 and TRBJ2-7, with TRBD1 matching 7 bases. Germline values: CDR1 SGHRS, CDR2 YFSETQ. This CDR3 has 13 amino acids. Trimming at V came to 4 bases and at J to 3 bases, leaving 4 bases not matched to a gene. In nucleotides, the CDR3 is TGCGCCAGCAGCCCAGGGACAGTCTACGAGCAGTACTTC. Protein sequence: CASSPGTVYEQYF. Complete variable domain (other parts from reference TRBV5-1 and TRBJ2-7): KAGVTQTPRYLIKTRGQQVTLSCSPISGHRSVSWYQQTPGQGLQFLFEYFSETQRNKGNFPGRFSGRQFSNSRSEMNVSTLELGDSALYLCASSPGTVYEQYFGPGTRLTVT.

CDR3: CASSESTDTQYF. The CDR3 DNA is TGTGCCAGTAGCGAGTCTACAGATACGCAGTATTTT. This chain joins TRBV19 and TRBJ2-3, with no clear D. CDR1 and CDR2 (germline): LNHDA, SQIVND (reference sequence). The CDR3 has 12 amino acids. V lost 6 bases to trimming and J lost 3 bases, with 7 bases between them.

The chain's CDR3 is CASSFTTGVDEQFF. CDR3 sequence (DNA): TGTGCCAGCAGCTTCACTACAGGGGTTGATGAGCAGTTCTTC. The chain carries TRBV7-2 and TRBJ2-1; 7 positions match TRBD1. The CDR3 covers 14 residues. In germline, CDR1 is SGHTA, CDR2 FQGNSA. Losses at the gene ends were 3 bases for V and 8 bases for J; bases not matched to a gene: 7.

J is TRBJ1-4 and V is TRBV5-1; TRBD1 agrees at 11 bases. Germline V gene data show CDR1 as SGHRS and CDR2 as YFSETQ. V was clipped by 4 bases and J by 7 bases; unmatched bases: 12. The CDR3 covers 17 residues. This chain's CDR3 is CASSPLGQGEGSEKLFF. CDR3 bases: TGCGCCAGCAGCCCGTTGGGACAGGGGGAAGGGTCTGAAAAACTGTTTTTT.

The rearrangement joins TRBV7-6 to TRBJ1-3, with 8 nucleotides matching TRBD1. V shed 5 bases, J shed 4 bases, and the junction held 1 base outside the gene matches. The length of the CDR3 is 13 residues. The V gene's germline CDR1 is SGHVS and CDR2 FNYEAQ. CDR3 in DNA: TGTGCCAGCAGCAGGACAGGGGGAAACACCATATATTTT. It yields the protein CASSRTGGNTIYF.

CDR3 in amino acids: CSAITGETQYF. As DNA, the CDR3 is TGCAGTGCTATAACGGGGGAGACCCAGTACTTC. The chain recombines TRBV20-1 with TRBJ2-5; tentative D call: TRBD2 (5 bases). Deletions cut 4 bases from V and 5 bases from J, with 8 bases between. Germline CDR1 DFQATT, CDR2 SNEGSKA (reference sequence). The CDR3 consists of 11 residues.

The chain carries TRBV23-1 and TRBJ2-1; D possibly corresponds to TRBD1 (5 bases). TRBV23-1 is an ORF for which the function is uncertain. The CDR3 sequence is 14 residues long. Trimming shortened V by 0 bases and J by 6 bases, and 9 bases separated the two germline ends. CDR3 nucleotide sequence: TGCGCCAGCAGTCAATCAGGTGGGGCCAATGAGCAGTTCTTC. This translates into CASSQSGGANEQFF.

The V call is TRBV28, the J call TRBJ2-2; D unclear. Germline V gene lookup returns CDR1 MDHEN and CDR2 SYDVKM. The V end lost 3 bases, the J end lost 7 bases, and 6 bases lay between the germline ends. This CDR3 has 12 residues. CDR3 residues: CASSLPGGELFF. The CDR3 nucleotides read TGTGCCAGCAGTTTGCCGGGCGGGGAGCTGTTTTTT.

There are a few counts of this clone. This rearrangement joins TRBV7-8 to TRBJ1-1; 8 bases agree with TRBD1. Germline values: CDR1 SGHVS, CDR2 FQNEAQ. V dropped 4 bases and J dropped 4; count of bases not matched to a gene: 5. The CDR3 consists of 14 residues. CDR3 residues: CASSSRQGTTEAFF. The DNA for the CDR3 is TGTGCCAGCAGCTCGAGACAGGGGACCACTGAAGCTTTCTTT.

Comment on this clone: The junction and the germline gene differ at one end; a read error may be behind it. V usage is TRBV2 and J usage is TRBJ2-7, with 9 bases lining up with TRBD2. Germline values: CDR1 SNHLY, CDR2 FYNNEI. The CDR3 has 13 amino acids. DNA of the CDR3: TGTGCCAGCAGTGAATCGCGGGAGGGCCTTTTGGACTTC. Amino acid sequence: CASSESREGLLDF.

V and J are TRBV30 and TRBJ1-2; 8 nucleotides line up with TRBD1. The CDR3 sequence is 14 residues long. Germline CDR1 and CDR2: GTSNPN and SVGIG (reference sequence). The trim removed 4 bases at V and 6 bases at J, leaving 10 bases unmatched. This CDR3 is CAWTENRGENGYTF. In nucleotides, the CDR3 is TGTGCCTGGACGGAAAACAGGGGGGAGAATGGCTACACCTTC.